This entry describes one T cell receptor (beta chain). Antigen: not known. Libraries were prepared by immunoSEQ multiplex PCR; TCRdb keeps only in-frame clonotypes and omits some of them. The table has about 69,000 clones, about 87% seen once; the top ten hold about 1.5%. The sample is drawn from a study of siplizumab effects on memory and regulatory T cells. V lost 5 bases, J lost 2 bases, and 4 bases stayed unmatched. The germline CDR1 and CDR2 sequences are SGHAT and FQNNGV. The CDR3 has 15 residues. General study results and limits: It was not possible to assign a naive or memory phenotype to roughly 80-95% of proliferating CD4+ or CD8+ clones. Naive T cells appeared more diverse than memory cells and seemed to be major alloresponse contributors.

J is TRBJ2-1 and V is TRBV11-2, with 9 bases aligning to TRBD1. The material sequenced was Tregs sorted from blood. This receptor was taken from a human donor in good health. The CDR3, as DNA: TGTGCCAGCAGCATACAGGGGGCGGCCTACAATGAGCAGTTCTTC. This translates into CASSIQGAAYNEQFF.